A single sample is the source of the 28 T cell receptor beta chains below, sequenced in a study of cytomegalovirus exposure and HLA in healthy donors. PCR used 60 Vbeta primers and 13 Jbeta primers. The table came from immunoSEQ multiplex PCR; TCRdb's copy has only in-frame clones and leaves some out. The sample includes roughly 200,000 clones, about 80% seen only once; the top ten take 3.5% to 5%. Sequencing was carried out using PBMCs. These receptors came from a woman aged 25 to 39 in good health and CMV-seropositive.

This clone showed up just a few times. The J gene is TRBJ1-2, the V gene TRBV5-4; D gene uncertain. The CDR3 runs 11 residues. CDR1 is SGHNT and CDR2 is YYREEE in the germline V gene (reference sequence). The V and J ends lost 3 bases and 5 bases respectively, with 5 bases between them. CDR3 residues: CASSSGYGYTF. CDR3 sequence (DNA): TGTGCCAGCAGCTCGGGATATGGCTACACCTTC.

The V and J genes are TRBV11-3 and TRBJ1-3; D remains unclear. The length of the CDR3 is 18 residues. V gave up 0 bases and J gave up 1 base, with 16 bases separating them. CDR1 SGHNT and CDR2 YENEEA come from the germline V gene. Here the CDR3 DNA reads TGTGCCAGCAGCTTAGATGGAGTAGGCCTTAATTCTGGAAACACCATATATTTT. It codes for CASSLDGVGLNSGNTIYF.

This chain uses TRBV6-5 with TRBJ1-2, with 8 bases identical to TRBD1. CDR1 is MNHEY and CDR2 is SVGAGI in the germline V gene. The CDR3 totals 13 residues. Trimming removed 2 bases from V and 4 bases from J; junction bases left unmatched: 0. CDR3 in amino acids: CASSYTGGYGYTF. For the CDR3, the DNA is TGTGCCAGCAGTTACACAGGGGGCTATGGCTACACCTTC.

This clone has a handful of counts. A read error may account for a junction end that differs from germline. V is TRBV7-2 and J is TRBJ1-2, with D tentatively TRBD1 (5 bases). This CDR3 spans 12 amino acids. Per the germline V gene, CDR1 is SGHTA and CDR2 is FQGNSA. CDR3 coding DNA: TGTGCCAGCAGCCTAGCAGGGAGCGGCTACACCTTC. This translates into CASSLAGSGYTF.

V usage is TRBV7-9 and J usage is TRBJ2-3; D gene ambiguous. Trimming shortened V by 1 base and J by 9 bases, and 11 bases separated the two germline ends. This CDR3 is built from 13 residues. CDR1 and CDR2 (germline): SEHNR, FQNEAQ (reference sequence). The CDR3 is CASSLGFLATQYF. The CDR3 DNA follows: TGTGCCAGCAGCTTAGGTTTCTTAGCAACGCAGTATTTT.

The genes are TRBV6-1 and TRBJ2-3, with D perhaps matching TRBD2 (6 bases). V gave up 6 bases and J gave up 0 bases, with 13 bases separating them. In germline, CDR1 is MNHNS, CDR2 SASEGT. The CDR3 totals 15 residues. The CDR3 DNA follows: TGTGCCAGCAGCGGGGGATGGACTAGCACAGATACGCAGTATTTT. Translated: CASSGGWTSTDTQYF.

V and J are TRBV4-2 and TRBJ2-1, with a weak D call TRBD1 (5 bases). The CDR3 sequence is 15 residues long. Per germline, CDR1 LGHNA and CDR2 YNFKEQ. Trimming stripped 1 base from V and 4 bases from J, with 11 bases between. Here the CDR3 reads CASSQVQDPYNEQFF. The CDR3 nucleotides read TGTGCCAGCAGCCAAGTACAGGACCCATACAATGAGCAGTTCTTC.

The genes are TRBV7-6 and TRBJ1-2; D ambiguous. Germline loops: CDR1 SGHVS, CDR2 FNYEAQ. V dropped 1 base and J dropped 6 bases, with 12 bases sitting between them. This CDR3 comprises 14 residues. Here the CDR3 reads CASSLDPGSDGYTF. As DNA, the CDR3 is TGTGCCAGCAGCTTAGATCCGGGATCGGATGGCTACACCTTC.

This chain uses TRBV5-1 with TRBJ1-1, with 7 bases fitting TRBD1. With 2 bases clipped from V and 2 bases from J, the junction kept 6 bases outside the gene matches. Germline CDR1 reads SGHRS; CDR2 reads YFSETQ. The CDR3 covers 15 residues. DNA of the CDR3: TGCGCCAGCAGCTTTCCCCAGGGGGATAACACTGAAGCTTTCTTT. Protein sequence: CASSFPQGDNTEAFF.

V usage is TRBV7-8 and J usage is TRBJ1-1; the match to TRBD1 covers 9 bases. Germline trimming cut 5 bases from V and 7 bases from J; bases unmatched to any gene: 11. The CDR3 spans 15 residues. Germline CDR1 is SGHVS and CDR2 is FQNEAQ. CDR3 in amino acids: CASSPIPDRGHEAFF. CDR3 sequence (DNA): TGTGCCAGCAGCCCGATACCGGACAGGGGTCATGAAGCTTTCTTT.

The chain has TRBV10-3 and TRBJ1-3, with 9 bases fitting TRBD1. In germline, CDR1 is ENHRY, CDR2 SYGVKD. CDR3 length: 17 residues. V was clipped by 6 bases and J by 3 bases; unmatched bases: 12. The DNA for the CDR3 is TGTGCCATCAGCGGCCCGGGACAGGGAAAACGTGGAAACACCATATATTTT. The encoded protein is CAISGPGQGKRGNTIYF.

This clone appeared once. The rearrangement links TRBV11-3 to TRBJ1-2, with TRBD1 matching over 9 bases. The CDR3 spans 13 residues. Germline V CDR1 and CDR2: SGHNT, YENEEA. J gave up 6 bases and V 5 bases, and 4 bases lay outside the gene matches. The CDR3 bases are TGTGCCAGCAGCGAAACAGGGGGCAATGGCTACACCTTC. Its protein is CASSETGGNGYTF.

V gene TRBV5-4 combines with J gene TRBJ2-7; 11 bases agree with TRBD1. Germline V gene data show CDR1 as SGHNT and CDR2 as YYREEE (reference sequence). Germline trimming cut 1 base from V and 3 bases from J; bases unmatched to any gene: 3. CDR3 length equals 15 residues. The CDR3 nucleotides are TGTGCCAGCAGCTTGCTGGGACAGGGGGTCTACGAGCAGTACTTC. Translation gives CASSLLGQGVYEQYF.

V gene TRBV11-2 combines with J gene TRBJ1-4; D is perhaps TRBD1 (6 bases). The CDR3 covers 14 residues. From germline, CDR1 is SGHAT and CDR2 FQNNGV. Trimming left V 3 bases short and J 4 bases short, with 9 bases between. CDR3 DNA sequence: TGTGCCAGCAGCTTCGGCAGGGGTAATGAAAAACTGTTTTTT. Translated, it gives CASSFGRGNEKLFF.

The chain is built from TRBV19 and TRBJ1-3; tentative D call: TRBD1 (5 bases). Deletions cut 7 bases from V and 3 bases from J, with 16 bases between. Germline-derived CDR1 and CDR2 are LNHDA and SQIVND (reference sequence). The CDR3 is made up of 15 amino acids. This CDR3 reads CASKGQARSGNTIYF. CDR3 bases: TGTGCCAGTAAGGGGCAGGCTAGGAGTGGAAACACCATATATTTT.

The J gene is TRBJ2-1, the V gene TRBV19; TRBD2 is a possible D gene (5 bases). Germline loops: CDR1 LNHDA, CDR2 SQIVND (reference sequence). CDR3 length: 14 residues. The V gene lost 8 bases and the J gene lost 5 bases, with 16 bases spanning the gap. The CDR3 here is CASSSLALHNEQFF. DNA for the CDR3: TGTGCCAGTTCTAGCCTTGCCCTGCACAATGAGCAGTTCTTC.

This chain connects TRBV5-4 to TRBJ2-2, with TRBD1 matching over 10 bases. Trimming at V came to 6 bases and at J to 7 bases, leaving 12 bases not matched to a gene. The CDR3 consists of 16 residues. CDR1 and CDR2 (germline): SGHNT, YYREEE (reference sequence). As DNA, the CDR3 is TGTGCCAGCATGCTACCGGGACAGGGGAGAAGCGGGGAGCTGTTTTTT. Amino acid sequence: CASMLPGQGRSGELFF. Full variable domain (remainder filled in from reference TRBV5-4 and TRBJ2-2): ETGVTQSPTHLIKTRGQQVTLRCSSQSGHNTVSWYQQALGQGPQFIFQYYREEENGRGNFPPRFSGLQFPNYSSELNVNALELDDSALYLCASMLPGQGRSGELFFGEGSRLTVL.

The gene calls are TRBV5-1 and TRBJ2-7; 8 positions agree with TRBD2. V was pared by 4 bases and J by 5 bases, with 17 bases of the junction left unmatched. This CDR3 is 17 amino acids long. CDR1 and CDR2 from the germline V gene are SGHRS and YFSETQ. CDR3 DNA sequence: TGCGCCAGCAGCCTGACCGGGAGGGGCTTGGCGAGGCACGAGCAGTACTTC. It yields the protein CASSLTGRGLARHEQYF.

This clone came up a few times. The gene calls are TRBV11-3 and TRBJ2-3; weak D call: TRBD2 (6 bases). Trimming cost V 2 bases and J 4 bases, with 10 bases left between them. This CDR3 comprises 14 residues. From germline, CDR1 is SGHNT and CDR2 YENEEA. The chain's CDR3 is CASSLRWGADTQYF. In DNA form, the CDR3 reads TGTGCCAGCAGCTTAAGATGGGGGGCAGATACGCAGTATTTT. Full variable domain (rest looked up from reference TRBV11-3 and TRBJ2-3): EAGVVQSPRYKIIEKKQPVAFWCNPISGHNTLYWYLQNLGQGPELLIRYENEEAVDDSQLPKDRFSAERLKGVDSTLKIQPAELGDSAVYLCASSLRWGADTQYFGPGTRLTVL.

To note about this clone: Other nucleotide sequences in the sample specify the same CDR3. The chain recombines TRBV7-2 with TRBJ1-4; possibly TRBD1 for D (5 bases). Trimming removed 2 bases from V and 4 bases from J, with 11 bases in between. CDR1 SGHTA and CDR2 FQGNSA come from the germline V gene. This CDR3 has 15 residues. The CDR3, as DNA: TGTGCCAGCAGCTTATATGACAGCCATAATGAAAAACTGTTTTTT. Protein product: CASSLYDSHNEKLFF. Together with reference TRBV7-2 and TRBJ1-4, the CDR3 gives the full variable domain: GAGVSQSPSNKVTEKGKDVELRCDPISGHTALYWYRQSLGQGLEFLIYFQGNSAPDKSGLPSDRFSAERTGGSVSTLTIQRTQQEDSAVYLCASSLYDSHNEKLFFGSGTQLSVL.

In this sample, this clone turned up once. The rearrangement uses TRBV9 and TRBJ2-1, with 12 bases that match TRBD2. In germline, CDR1 is SGDLS, CDR2 YYNGEE. After removal of 4 bases from V and 4 bases from J, the junction contained 9 bases not matched to a gene. CDR3 length: 17 residues. The CDR3 sequence is CASSPRLAGAYYNEQFF. In nucleotides, the CDR3 is TGTGCCAGCAGCCCGAGACTAGCGGGGGCCTATTACAATGAGCAGTTCTTC.

The chain combines TRBV5-1 with TRBJ2-3, with D perhaps TRBD1 (6 bases). Germline CDR1 SGHRS, CDR2 YFSETQ. The V gene lost 7 bases and the J gene lost 3 bases, with 15 bases spanning the gap. The CDR3 contains 14 residues. The CDR3 loop is CASQGQRLTDTQYF. In nucleotides, the CDR3 is TGCGCCAGCCAGGGGCAGCGACTTACAGATACGCAGTATTTT.

This clone was detected only once. V usage is TRBV29-1 and J usage is TRBJ2-1; TRBD1 aligns across 7 bases. The CDR3 length is 15 residues. Trimming cost V 1 base and J 8 bases; bases outside gene matches: 11. Per the germline V gene, CDR1 is SQVTM and CDR2 is ANQGSEA. For the CDR3, the DNA is TGCAGCGTTGAAGCATATGAGACAGGGCTGGATGAGCAGTTCTTC. Its translation: CSVEAYETGLDEQFF.

This rearrangement joins TRBV27 to TRBJ1-1; perhaps TRBD1 as D (5 bases). This CDR3 has 14 residues. CDR1 and CDR2 from the germline V gene are MNHEY and SMNVEV (reference sequence). Trimming left V 6 bases short and J 1 base short, with 12 bases between. In DNA form, the CDR3 reads TGTGCCAGCAGGTCCGGGACTGGGAACACTGAAGCTTTCTTT. This sequence encodes CASRSGTGNTEAFF.

This clone was recorded a few times. The rearrangement links TRBV7-8 to TRBJ2-7; TRBD2 might be the D (5 bases). Germline V gene data show CDR1 as SGHVS and CDR2 as FQNEAQ. CDR3 length: 15 amino acids. V gave up 5 bases and J gave up 0 bases, with 14 bases separating them. In DNA, the CDR3 is TGTGCCAGCAGCCTCATACTGGACTCCTCCTACGAGCAGTACTTC. Its protein is CASSLILDSSYEQYF.

The chain uses TRBV29-1 and TRBJ2-1, with D possibly matching TRBD2 (5 bases). The CDR3 runs 13 residues. Trimming left V 6 bases short and J 8 bases short, with 17 bases between. Germline-derived CDR1 and CDR2 are SQVTM and ANQGSEA. This CDR3 reads CSVQKREWDEQFF. CDR3 sequence (DNA): TGCAGCGTCCAGAAGAGGGAATGGGATGAGCAGTTCTTC.

This clone showed up just a few times. This sequence joins TRBV9 and TRBJ2-3; 12 bases line up with TRBD2. The junction had 11 bases not matched to a gene; V was cut back by 4 bases and J by 2 bases. Germline V gene lookup returns CDR1 SGDLS and CDR2 YYNGEE. CDR3 size: 18 residues. The CDR3 DNA follows: TGTGCCAGCAGCCCGACCCCCCTAGCGGGGGGGAACACAGATACGCAGTATTTT. Its translation is CASSPTPLAGGNTDTQYF. Combining the CDR3 with reference TRBV9 and TRBJ2-3 gives the whole variable domain DSGVTQTPKHLITATGQRVTLRCSPRSGDLSVYWYQQSLDQGLQFLIQYYNGEERAKGNILERFSAQQFPDLHSELNLSSLELGDSALYFCASSPTPLAGGNTDTQYFGPGTRLTVL.

The J gene is TRBJ2-3, the V gene TRBV29-1; maybe TRBD1 (5 bases). The V gene's germline CDR1 is SQVTM and CDR2 ANQGSEA. The length of the CDR3 is 12 residues. Trimming took off 7 bases at V and 1 base at J, with 9 bases between the two ends. DNA of the CDR3: TGCAGCGCGGTGACAGGCACAGATACGCAGTATTTT. This encodes CSAVTGTDTQYF.